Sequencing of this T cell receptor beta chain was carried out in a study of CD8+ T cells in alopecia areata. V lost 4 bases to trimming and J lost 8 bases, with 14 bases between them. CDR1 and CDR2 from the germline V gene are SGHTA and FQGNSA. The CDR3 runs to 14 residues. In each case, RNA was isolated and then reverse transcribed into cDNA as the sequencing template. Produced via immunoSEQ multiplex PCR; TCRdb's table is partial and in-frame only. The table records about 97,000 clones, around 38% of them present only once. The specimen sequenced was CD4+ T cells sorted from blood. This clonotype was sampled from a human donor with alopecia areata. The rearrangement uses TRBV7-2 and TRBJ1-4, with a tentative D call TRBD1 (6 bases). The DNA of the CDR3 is TGTGCCAGCAGCTCCCGGCAGGGGAGGGAAAAACTGTTTTTT. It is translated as CASSSRQGREKLFF.